This T cell receptor beta chain was identified in a study of blood T cell repertoires in COVID-19. Across the study: The study drew acute and convalescent COVID-19 samples from the United States, Italy and Spain. From T cells, B-cell-depleted T cells, or PBMCs came the material, which was cDNA or gDNA.

Germline V gene data show CDR1 as SGHRS and CDR2 as YFSETQ. V dropped 4 bases and J dropped 10; count of bases not matched to a gene: 8. CDR3 size: 13 residues. Study processing details: Counts of nucleated cells, estimated from reference gene primer amplification, were obtained. The assay was immunoSEQ multiplex PCR, and TCRdb's table has in-frame clones only and misses some. That table is the source of V, J and clone size, and D and trimming were worked out from the DNA. The sample lists 78,000 or so clones, about 80% occurring once. This chain connects TRBV5-1 to TRBJ2-1; 7 bases agree with TRBD2. The clonotype was recovered from a human donor in a cohort sampled during active COVID-19. Sequenced: peripheral blood. This CDR3 reads CASSRGGAWEQFF. CDR3 in DNA: TGCGCCAGCAGCCGGGGAGGGGCGTGGGAGCAGTTCTTC.